One sample yielded the 22 T cell receptor beta chains listed below, sequenced in a study of identical twins. TCRdb fed the 5' RACE reads into MiXCR, producing one record per CDR3 protein. The top ten clones hold roughly 14% of a sample with hundreds of thousands of distinct CDR3 sequences, 15% to 20% of them seen once. These same data were also listed under a study on T cells expressing NK-cell markers.

Sequenced: PBMCs. All receptors derive from a woman aged 18-30 years in good health.

The chain is built from TRBV7-2 and TRBJ1-5; no clear D gene. Trimming shortened V by 5 bases and J by 7 bases, and 12 bases separated the two germline ends. The CDR3 is made up of 13 amino acids. CDR1 is SGHTA, CDR2 FQGNSA, per germline. CDR3 loop: CASSLGYTQPQHF. For the CDR3, the DNA is TGTGCCAGCAGCCTGGGGTATACCCAGCCCCAGCATTTT.

This clonotype was seen more than once but under ten times. The chain employs TRBV20-1 and TRBJ2-1; D not certain. The CDR3 contains 14 residues. The V and J ends lost 3 bases and 9 bases respectively, with 18 bases between them. Germline V gene sequence: CDR1 DFQATT, CDR2 SNEGSKA (reference sequence). CDR3 amino acids: CSASPPGPRREQFF. The CDR3, as DNA: TGCAGTGCTAGCCCCCCCGGCCCACGTCGTGAGCAGTTCTTC.

This clonotype was seen a few times. CDR3 coding DNA: TGTGCCAGCTCACCACGGGGGCGGGAGCAGTACTTC. This encodes CASSPRGREQYF. V and J are TRBV18 and TRBJ2-7; D possibly corresponds to TRBD1 (6 bases). Germline CDR1 reads KGHSH; CDR2 reads LQKENI. This CDR3 region has 12 residues. The V and J ends lost 1 base and 7 bases respectively, with 8 bases between them.

The chain carries TRBV7-3 and TRBJ2-3, with 9 bases identical to TRBD2. This CDR3 contains 13 residues. Germline V lookup: CDR1 SGHTA, CDR2 FQGTGA. Trimming removed 7 bases from V and 4 bases from J; junction bases left unmatched: 3. CDR3: CASKVAGADTQYF. For the CDR3, the DNA is TGTGCCAGCAAGGTAGCGGGGGCAGATACGCAGTATTTT.

This clonotype was counted a few times. The chain couples TRBV7-9 to TRBJ2-1; 13 nucleotides align to TRBD2. Germline V CDR1 and CDR2: SEHNR, FQNEAQ (reference sequence). V shed 5 bases, J shed 1 base, and the junction held 5 bases outside the gene matches. The CDR3 totals 17 residues. CDR3 amino acids: CASSDRTSGSSYNEQFF. CDR3 in DNA: TGTGCCAGCAGCGACCGGACTAGCGGGAGTTCCTACAATGAGCAGTTCTTC.

This clonotype was seen only a few times. The chain joins TRBV29-1 to TRBJ2-6; no firm D call. V lost 3 bases, J lost 1 base, and 10 bases lay in between. The CDR3 contains 15 residues. Germline CDR1 and CDR2: SQVTM and ANQGSEA. CDR3 loop: CSVESLGSGANVLTF. In nucleotides, the CDR3 is TGCAGCGTTGAGTCTTTGGGTTCTGGGGCCAACGTCCTGACTTTC.

This clonotype occurred once. The V and J genes are TRBV18 and TRBJ1-1; D not certain. Germline values: CDR1 KGHSH, CDR2 LQKENI. The germline V and J ends were trimmed by 3 bases and 5 bases, with 7 bases remaining between them. This CDR3 is 12 amino acids long. Here the CDR3 reads CASSPEVTEAFF. In DNA, the CDR3 is TGTGCCAGCTCACCTGAGGTGACTGAAGCTTTCTTT. The entire variable domain, with the rest obtained from reference TRBV18 and TRBJ1-1, is as follows: NAGVMQNPRHLVRRRGQEARLRCSPMKGHSHVYWYRQLPEEGLKFMVYLQKENIIDESGMPKERFSAEFPKEGPSILRIQQVVRGDSAAYFCASSPEVTEAFFGQGTRLTVV.

The table lists this clonotype with many counts. The J gene is TRBJ1-6, the V gene TRBV21-1; no check of the table's D call, TRBD1, against the DNA was made. TRBV21-1 is a listed pseudogene. This CDR3 is 16 amino acids long. This CDR3 is CASSKERTGNNSPLHF. The CDR3 DNA reads as TGTGCCAGCAGCAAAGAAAGGACAGGGAATAATTCACCCCTCCACTTT.

This clonotype was counted only a few times. The gene calls are TRBV5-1 and TRBJ2-3, with 13 bases fitting TRBD2. V was pared by 4 bases and J by 4 bases, with 12 bases of the junction left unmatched. The CDR3 has 18 amino acids. Germline assignment: CDR1 SGHRS and CDR2 YFSETQ. The CDR3 DNA follows: TGCGCCAGCAGCACGGGAAAGCCCGGGACTAGCGGGGCAGATACGCAGTATTTT. Protein product: CASSTGKPGTSGADTQYF.

This clonotype was counted only a few times. This chain connects TRBV7-2 to TRBJ2-7; D is perhaps TRBD1 (5 bases). V was cut by 5 bases and J by 3 bases, with 17 bases left in between. This CDR3 has 15 residues. Per germline, CDR1 SGHTA and CDR2 FQGNSA. The CDR3 DNA is TGTGCCAGCAGCATCGCTTCTGACAGCTTCTACGAGCAGTACTTC. It yields the protein CASSIASDSFYEQYF.

This clonotype turned up a few times. CDR3 loop: CASSHQRQRGGNNEQFF. The CDR3 DNA sequence: TGCGCCAGCAGCCACCAGCGTCAGAGGGGTGGGAACAATGAGCAGTTCTTC. This chain joins TRBV4-3 and TRBJ2-1; D tentatively reads TRBD1 or TRBD2 (5 bases each). The CDR3 is 17 amino acids. The germline gives CDR1 LGHNA, CDR2 YSLEER. V lost 3 bases, J lost 5 bases, and 20 bases lay in between.

The chain is built from TRBV19 and TRBJ1-1, with 11 positions matching TRBD1. Per germline, CDR1 LNHDA and CDR2 SQIVND (reference sequence). Germline trimming cut 5 bases from V and 7 bases from J; bases unmatched to any gene: 9. The CDR3 extends over 15 amino acids. The CDR3 sequence: CASSSRTGGDGEAFF. Here the CDR3 DNA reads TGTGCCAGTAGTTCCAGGACAGGGGGCGATGGTGAAGCTTTCTTT.

The V and J genes are TRBV14 and TRBJ2-1; TRBD2 might be the D (5 bases). Germline V gene lookup returns CDR1 SGHDN and CDR2 FVKESK. Deletions cut 4 bases from V and 7 bases from J, with 17 bases between. The length of the CDR3 is 15 residues. CDR3 region: CASSRLRAFGNEQFF. The CDR3 DNA reads as TGTGCCAGCAGCCGACTAAGGGCCTTCGGGAATGAGCAGTTCTTC.

This chain uses TRBV27 with TRBJ2-7; TRBD1 agrees at 7 bases. CDR3 length equals 15 residues. Germline CDR1 reads MNHEY; CDR2 reads SMNVEV (reference sequence). V lost 6 bases to trimming and J lost 4 bases; unmatched junction nucleotides: 12. This CDR3 is CASRRNLGQQYEQYF. The CDR3 bases are TGTGCCAGCAGACGAAACCTGGGACAGCAGTACGAGCAGTACTTC.

This sequence joins TRBV4-3 and TRBJ2-1, with D unresolved. This CDR3 contains 15 residues. Trimming left V 0 bases short and J 4 bases short, with 10 bases between. CDR1 LGHNA and CDR2 YSLEER come from the germline V gene. The chain's CDR3 is CASSQEVSIYNEQFF. The CDR3 DNA follows: TGCGCCAGCAGCCAAGAAGTGTCCATTTACAATGAGCAGTTCTTC.

The rearrangement links TRBV20-1 to TRBJ2-5; 10 nucleotides line up with TRBD2. The CDR3 spans 15 residues. V shed 8 bases and J 1 base; nucleotides not matched to a gene: 10. Germline V gene lookup returns CDR1 DFQATT and CDR2 SNEGSKA (reference sequence). In DNA, the CDR3 is TGCAGTTCCGCAGGGGAGCGGGAGGGCCAAGAGACCCAGTACTTC. It specifies CSSAGEREGQETQYF.

This clonotype was seen ten or more times. The chain carries TRBV7-2 and TRBJ1-4; no reliable D call. This CDR3 has 12 residues. Trimming removed 1 base from V and 8 bases from J, with 5 bases in between. In germline, CDR1 is SGHTA, CDR2 FQGNSA. The CDR3: CASSLGREKLFF. CDR3 in DNA: TGTGCCAGCAGCTTAGGACGAGAAAAACTGTTTTTT. The variable domain in full, with the rest retrieved from reference TRBV7-2 and TRBJ1-4, is GAGVSQSPSNKVTEKGKDVELRCDPISGHTALYWYRQSLGQGLEFLIYFQGNSAPDKSGLPSDRFSAERTGGSVSTLTIQRTQQEDSAVYLCASSLGREKLFFGSGTQLSVL.

This clonotype occurred a few times. The rearrangement links TRBV12-3 or TRBV12-4 to TRBJ2-7, with 13 bases fitting TRBD2. Trimming at V came to 5 bases and at J to 13 bases, leaving 11 bases not matched to a gene. The CDR3 spans 14 residues. CDR3 residues: CASSLAGTSGDLYF. DNA for the CDR3: TGTGCCAGCAGTCTCGCCGGGACTAGCGGGGACCTTTACTTC.

This clonotype was seen a few times. As DNA, the CDR3 is TGTGCCAGTAGTGCAGTGACTAGCGGGACCCGATTTTCCTACAATGAGCAGTTCTTC. Translating it yields CASSAVTSGTRFSYNEQFF. This chain links TRBV19 with TRBJ2-1, with 11 positions matching TRBD2. The germline V gene encodes CDR1 LNHDA and CDR2 SQIVND (reference sequence). The J segment lost 1 base and the V segment lost 5 bases, leaving 13 bases of the junction unmatched. The CDR3 totals 19 residues.

V usage is TRBV27 and J usage is TRBJ1-5, with a possible D match to TRBD1 (6 bases). CDR1 MNHEY and CDR2 SMNVEV come from the germline V gene (reference sequence). The CDR3 spans 15 residues. V was shortened by 6 bases and J by 0 bases, with 12 bases between the two germline ends. CDR3 region: CASRLTGFSNQPQHF. DNA for the CDR3: TGTGCCAGCAGATTAACAGGGTTTAGCAATCAGCCCCAGCATTTT.

The chain carries TRBV5-6 and TRBJ2-3; 7 bases are shared with TRBD2. Per germline, CDR1 SGHDT and CDR2 YYEEEE. The ends lost 4 bases at V and 4 bases at J; junction bases unmatched: 6. This CDR3 has 14 amino acids. CDR3 nucleotides: TGTGCCAGCAGCGCGGTAGCGGGCGCAGATACGCAGTATTTT. Translated, it gives CASSAVAGADTQYF.

This clonotype appeared a few times. V and J are TRBV5-5 and TRBJ2-1; D may correspond to TRBD1 or TRBD2 (5 bases each). Germline-derived CDR1 and CDR2 are SGHKS and YYEKEE (reference sequence). CDR3 length: 15 residues. V shed 4 bases and J shed 3 bases, with 14 bases lying between them. CDR3 sequence (DNA): TGTGCCAGCAGCGGCCCGGGGCCGAACTACAATGAGCAGTTCTTC. Residues: CASSGPGPNYNEQFF.